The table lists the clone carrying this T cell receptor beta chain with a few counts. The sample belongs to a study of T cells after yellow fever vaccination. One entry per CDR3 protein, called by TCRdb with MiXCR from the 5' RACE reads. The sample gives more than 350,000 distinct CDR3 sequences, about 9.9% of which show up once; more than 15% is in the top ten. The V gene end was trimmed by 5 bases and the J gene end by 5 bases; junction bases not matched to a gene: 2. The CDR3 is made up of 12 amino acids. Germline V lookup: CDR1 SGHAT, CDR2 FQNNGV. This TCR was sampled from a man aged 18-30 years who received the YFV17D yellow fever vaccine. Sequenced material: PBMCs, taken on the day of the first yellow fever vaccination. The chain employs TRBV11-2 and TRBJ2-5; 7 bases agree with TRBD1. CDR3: CASSQQGETQYF. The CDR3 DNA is TGTGCCAGCAGCCAACAGGGGGAGACCCAGTACTTC.